Below, one TCR beta chain is given with its context. The antigen remains unidentified. Purity of each sorted population was above 95%. The CDR3 consists of 15 residues. CDR1 is SEHNR and CDR2 is FQNEAQ in the germline V gene (reference sequence). The V gene lost 4 bases and the J gene lost 0 bases, with 9 bases spanning the gap. This record comes from a study of beta chain features in type 1 diabetes. Study-level points and caveats: Moderate but significant shortening of TCRB CDR3s was recorded in all four CD4+ subsets from Type 1 diabetes patients. Resolution of whether HLA type affects TCRB rearrangement was not achieved here. In comparison with healthy donors, patients had naive, central memory and Treg TCRB repertoires that appeared more similar.

Since all of the isolated RNA was reverse transcribed, expressed TCRB transcripts were what got sequenced. Generated by immunoSEQ multiplex PCR, the TCRdb table keeps only in-frame clones and is missing some. The sample gives 200,000 to 250,000 clones, approximately 13% of which show up once; 0.015% to 0.02% is in the top ten. J is TRBJ1-4 and V is TRBV7-9; D gene ambiguous. The TCR comes from a young man with type 1 diabetes. The sample comprised naive CD4+ T cells from blood. CDR3: CASSSGDATNEKLFF. CDR3 sequence (DNA): TGTGCCAGCAGCTCCGGAGACGCAACTAATGAAAAACTGTTTTTT.